These T cell receptor beta chains were read from a single sample in a study of T cells in Graves' hyperthyroidism and ophthalmopathy. Each CDR3 protein is one row after TCRdb ran MiXCR on the multiplex PCR reads. The table includes some 550,000 distinct CDR3 sequences, approximately 15% detected once. The sample comprised blood. The receptor set was obtained from a woman aged 40 to 50 with Graves' ophthalmopathy. Both conserved end residues are part of each CDR3. D genes are given only for firm matches. For some rows the clone size is stated as once, few or many, or as a class when expanded; others skip it.

clone_size j_call v_call d_call cdr3_nt cdr3_aa
few TRBJ2-1 TRBV10-3 NA TGTGCCATCAGTGAGTACTCCGACAATGAGCAGTTCTTC CAISEYSDNEQFF
many TRBJ2-5 TRBV6-1 NA TGTGCCCTAACGCGGGTCCAAGGTTGGACCCAGTACTTC CALTRVQGWTQYF
few TRBJ1-2 TRBV12-3/TRBV12-4 NA TGTGCCAGCACTATTGATTGGGGCGGCTACACCTTC CASTIDWGGYTF
NA TRBJ2-7 TRBV4-1 TRBD1 TGCGCCAGCAGCCAAGGTGGGACAGGGCAAACCTACGAGCAGTACTTC CASSQGGTGQTYEQYF
many TRBJ1-1 TRBV6-1 NA TGTGCCAGCAGTTCGGGACTAATAAAGAACACTGAAGCTTTCTTT CASSSGLIKNTEAFF
many TRBJ2-2 TRBV18 NA TGTGCCAGCTCAAGTATGTCCGGGGAGCTGTTTTTT CASSSMSGELFF
many TRBJ2-1 TRBV5-1 NA TGCGCCAGCAGCTCCGGGACTTCACCCTACAATGAGCAGTTCTTC CASSSGTSPYNEQFF
many TRBJ1-2 TRBV3-1 NA TGTGCCAGCAGCCACACACCTCGTTATGGCTACACCTTC CASSHTPRYGYTF
few TRBJ2-7 TRBV7-9 TRBD2 TGTGCCAGCAGCTTATCAACGGGAGGCCTATCCTACGAGCAGTACTTC CASSLSTGGLSYEQYF
many TRBJ1-1 TRBV11-2 NA TGTGCCAGCAGCCCCTTTTGGGGGGGGCGAATGACTGAAGCTTTCTTT CASSPFWGGRMTEAFF
many TRBJ2-3 TRBV6-1 TRBD2 TGTGCCAGCATGGCTAGCGGGGGAAGGTGGGATACGCAGTATTTT CASMASGGRWDTQYF
NA TRBJ1-2 TRBV20-1 NA TGCAGTGCTAGAGATCTTTCGGGGAATGGCTACACCTTC CSARDLSGNGYTF
many TRBJ1-1 TRBV7-3 NA TGTGCCAGCAGCTTGGTAGGGACCAGCACTGAAGCTTTCTTT CASSLVGTSTEAFF
NA TRBJ2-5 TRBV5-1 TRBD2 TGCGCCAGCAGCTTGGCCCCGGCTAGCGGACAAGAGACCCAGTACTTC CASSLAPASGQETQYF
NA TRBJ1-3 TRBV2 NA TGTGCCAGCAGCGTCAACCTCTCTGGAAACACCATATATTTT CASSVNLSGNTIYF
many TRBJ2-1 TRBV11-2 NA TGTGCCAGCAGCCCAGGGTTCGTTTACAATGAGCAGTTCTTC CASSPGFVYNEQFF